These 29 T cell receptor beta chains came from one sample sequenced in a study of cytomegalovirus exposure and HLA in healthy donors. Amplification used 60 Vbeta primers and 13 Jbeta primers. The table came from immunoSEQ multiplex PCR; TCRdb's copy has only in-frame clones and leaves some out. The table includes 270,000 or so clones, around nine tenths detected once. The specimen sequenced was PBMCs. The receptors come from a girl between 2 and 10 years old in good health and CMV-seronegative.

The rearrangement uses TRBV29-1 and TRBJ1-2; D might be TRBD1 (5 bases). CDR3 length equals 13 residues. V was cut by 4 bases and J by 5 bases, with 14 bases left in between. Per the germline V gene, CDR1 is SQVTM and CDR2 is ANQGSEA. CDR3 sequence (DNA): TGCAGCGTTGTGAGGTCCAGGGAATATGGCTACACCTTC. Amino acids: CSVVRSREYGYTF.

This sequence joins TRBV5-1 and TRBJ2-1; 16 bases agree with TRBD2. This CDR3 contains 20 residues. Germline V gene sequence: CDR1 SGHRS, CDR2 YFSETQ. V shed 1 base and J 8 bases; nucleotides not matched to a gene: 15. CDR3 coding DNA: TGCGCCAGCAGCTTGAAAGGGCCCCTGGGACTAGCGGGGGGGTCGTATGAGCAGTTCTTC. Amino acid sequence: CASSLKGPLGLAGGSYEQFF.

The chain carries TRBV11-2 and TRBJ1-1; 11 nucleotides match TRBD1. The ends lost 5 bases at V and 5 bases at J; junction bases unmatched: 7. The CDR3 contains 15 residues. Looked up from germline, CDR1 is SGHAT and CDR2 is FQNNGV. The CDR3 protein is CASSRGQGARTEAFF. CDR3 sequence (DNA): TGTGCCAGCAGCCGCGGACAGGGGGCAAGGACTGAAGCTTTCTTT.

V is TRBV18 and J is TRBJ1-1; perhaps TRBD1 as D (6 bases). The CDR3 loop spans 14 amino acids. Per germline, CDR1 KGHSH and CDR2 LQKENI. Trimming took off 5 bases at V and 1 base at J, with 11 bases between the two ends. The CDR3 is CASSKGTTNTEAFF. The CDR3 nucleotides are TGTGCCAGCTCAAAAGGGACAACGAACACTGAAGCTTTCTTT.

The CDR3 DNA reads as TGTGCCAGCAGTCCGGGACTAGCTCACGAGCAGTACTTC. This gives the protein CASSPGLAHEQYF. The rearrangement uses TRBV6-6 and TRBJ2-7; 9 nucleotides line up with TRBD2. Germline V gene lookup returns CDR1 MNHNY and CDR2 SVGAGI (reference sequence). This CDR3 region has 13 residues. The ends lost 5 bases at V and 5 bases at J; junction bases unmatched: 4.

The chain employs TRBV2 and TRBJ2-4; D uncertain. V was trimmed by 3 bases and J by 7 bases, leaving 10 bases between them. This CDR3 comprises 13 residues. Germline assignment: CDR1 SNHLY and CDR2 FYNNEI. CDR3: CASSDGERNIQYF. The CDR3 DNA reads TGTGCCAGCAGTGATGGTGAGAGGAACATTCAGTACTTC. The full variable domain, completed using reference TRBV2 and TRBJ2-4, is EPEVTQTPSHQVTQMGQEVILRCVPISNHLYFYWYRQILGQKVEFLVSFYNNEISEKSEIFDDQFSVERPDGSNFTLKIRSTKLEDSAMYFCASSDGERNIQYFGAGTRLSVL.

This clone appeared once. The CDR3 is CASERSVTPSEQYF. CDR3 DNA: TGTGCCAGCGAGCGGTCCGTAACCCCGAGCGAGCAGTACTTC. The genes are TRBV27 and TRBJ2-7, with a weak D call TRBD2 (5 bases). Germline CDR1 reads MNHEY; CDR2 reads SMNVEV (reference sequence). This CDR3 is 14 amino acids long. The V end was cut by 8 bases, the J end by 6 bases, with 20 bases between.

The chain's CDR3 is CASSFAPGSRSGEQYF. The CDR3 DNA is TGCGCCAGCAGCTTCGCTCCGGGATCAAGATCGGGGGAGCAGTACTTC. V is TRBV5-1 and J is TRBJ2-7; possible D gene TRBD2, 5 bases. The V end was cut by 2 bases, the J end by 7 bases, with 22 bases between. Germline V gives CDR1 SGHRS, CDR2 YFSETQ. The CDR3 consists of 16 residues. Filled out from reference TRBV5-1 and TRBJ2-7, the complete variable domain reads KAGVTQTPRYLIKTRGQQVTLSCSPISGHRSVSWYQQTPGQGLQFLFEYFSETQRNKGNFPGRFSGRQFSNSRSEMNVSTLELGDSALYLCASSFAPGSRSGEQYFGPGTRLTVT.

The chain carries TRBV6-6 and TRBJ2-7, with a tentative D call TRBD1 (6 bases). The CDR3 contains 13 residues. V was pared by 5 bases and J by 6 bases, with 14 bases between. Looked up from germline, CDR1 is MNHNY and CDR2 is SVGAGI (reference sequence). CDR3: CASSPRTAREQYF. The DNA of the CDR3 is TGTGCCAGCAGTCCTCGGACAGCCCGCGAGCAGTACTTC.

The CDR3 DNA reads TGTGCCTGGGATGAGGGGGGGGCGGGCTCGTACGAGCAGTACTTC. Translation gives CAWDEGGAGSYEQYF. The chain uses TRBV30 and TRBJ2-7, with D maybe TRBD2 (7 bases). Trimming cost V 5 bases and J 4 bases, with 21 bases left between them. The CDR3 runs 15 residues. Germline lookup yields CDR1 GTSNPN and CDR2 SVGIG (reference sequence).

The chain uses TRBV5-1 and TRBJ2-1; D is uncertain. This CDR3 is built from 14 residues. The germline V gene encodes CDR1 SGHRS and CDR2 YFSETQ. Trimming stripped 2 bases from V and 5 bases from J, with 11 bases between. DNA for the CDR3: TGCGCCAGCAGCTTACCAGCGCCTGACAATGAGCAGTTCTTC. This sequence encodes CASSLPAPDNEQFF.

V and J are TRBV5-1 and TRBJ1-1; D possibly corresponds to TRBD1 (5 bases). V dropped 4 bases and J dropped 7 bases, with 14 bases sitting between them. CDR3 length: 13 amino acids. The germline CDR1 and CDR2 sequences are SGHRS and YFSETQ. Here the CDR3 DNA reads TGCGCCAGCAGCGCCCCAGGAGGGGATGAAGCTTTCTTT. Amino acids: CASSAPGGDEAFF. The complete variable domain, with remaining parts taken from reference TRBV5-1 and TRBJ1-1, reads KAGVTQTPRYLIKTRGQQVTLSCSPISGHRSVSWYQQTPGQGLQFLFEYFSETQRNKGNFPGRFSGRQFSNSRSEMNVSTLELGDSALYLCASSAPGGDEAFFGQGTRLTVV.

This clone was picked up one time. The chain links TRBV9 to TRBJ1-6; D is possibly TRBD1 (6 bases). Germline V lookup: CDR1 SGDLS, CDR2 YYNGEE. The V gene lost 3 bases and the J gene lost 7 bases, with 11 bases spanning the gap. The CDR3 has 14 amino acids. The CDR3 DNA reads TGTGCCAGCAGCGCCTGGACAGAGAATTCACCCCTCCACTTT. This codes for CASSAWTENSPLHF.

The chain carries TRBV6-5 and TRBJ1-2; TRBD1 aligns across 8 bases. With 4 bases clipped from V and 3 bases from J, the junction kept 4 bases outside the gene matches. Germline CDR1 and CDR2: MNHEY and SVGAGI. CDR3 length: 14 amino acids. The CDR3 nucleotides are TGTGCCAGCAGTTCGACAGGGGCTTACTATGGCTACACCTTC. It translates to CASSSTGAYYGYTF.

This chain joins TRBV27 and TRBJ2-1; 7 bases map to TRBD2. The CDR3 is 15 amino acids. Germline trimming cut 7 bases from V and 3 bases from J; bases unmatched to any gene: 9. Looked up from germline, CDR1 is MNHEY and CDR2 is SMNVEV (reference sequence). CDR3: CASTSLGEGYNEQFF. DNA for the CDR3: TGTGCCAGCACCTCCCTCGGGGAGGGCTACAATGAGCAGTTCTTC.

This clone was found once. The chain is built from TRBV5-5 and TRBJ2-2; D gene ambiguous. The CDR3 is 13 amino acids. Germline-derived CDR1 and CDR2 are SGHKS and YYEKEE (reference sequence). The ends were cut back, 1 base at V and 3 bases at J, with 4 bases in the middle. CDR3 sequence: CASSLLHTGELFF. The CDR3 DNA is TGTGCCAGCAGCTTGCTTCACACCGGGGAGCTGTTTTTT.

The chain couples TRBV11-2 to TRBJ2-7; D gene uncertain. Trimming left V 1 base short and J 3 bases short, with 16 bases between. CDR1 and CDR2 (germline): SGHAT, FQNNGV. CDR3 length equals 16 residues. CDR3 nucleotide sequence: TGTGCCAGCAGCTTAGTATCTTCAGCGCCGAGCTACGAGCAGTACTTC. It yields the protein CASSLVSSAPSYEQYF. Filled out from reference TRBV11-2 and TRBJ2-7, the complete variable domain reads EAGVAQSPRYKIIEKRQSVAFWCNPISGHATLYWYQQILGQGPKLLIQFQNNGVVDDSQLPKDRFSAERLKGVDSTLKIQPAKLEDSAVYLCASSLVSSAPSYEQYFGPGTRLTVT.

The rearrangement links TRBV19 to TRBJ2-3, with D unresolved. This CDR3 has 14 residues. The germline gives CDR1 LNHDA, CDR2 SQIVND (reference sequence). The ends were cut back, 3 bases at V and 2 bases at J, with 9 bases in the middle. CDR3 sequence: CASSISSSTDTQYF. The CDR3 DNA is TGTGCCAGTAGTATTAGTTCGTCCACAGATACGCAGTATTTT. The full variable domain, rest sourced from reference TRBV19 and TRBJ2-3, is DGGITQSPKYLFRKEGQNVTLSCEQNLNHDAMYWYRQDPGQGLRLIYYSQIVNDFQKGDIAEGYSVSREKKESFPLTVTSAQKNPTAFYLCASSISSSTDTQYFGPGTRLTVL.

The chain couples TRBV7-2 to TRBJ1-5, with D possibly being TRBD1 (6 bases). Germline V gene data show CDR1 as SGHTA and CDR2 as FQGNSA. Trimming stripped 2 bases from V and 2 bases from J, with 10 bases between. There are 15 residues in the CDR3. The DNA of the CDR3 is TGTGCCAGCAGCTTAAGCAGGGGCGGCAATCAGCCCCAGCATTTT. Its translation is CASSLSRGGNQPQHF.

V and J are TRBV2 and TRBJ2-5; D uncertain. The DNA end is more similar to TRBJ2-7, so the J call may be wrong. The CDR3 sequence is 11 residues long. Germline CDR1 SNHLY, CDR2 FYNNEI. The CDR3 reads CASSPRYEQYF. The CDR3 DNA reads TGTGCCAGCAGTCCTAGGTACGAGCAGTACTTC.

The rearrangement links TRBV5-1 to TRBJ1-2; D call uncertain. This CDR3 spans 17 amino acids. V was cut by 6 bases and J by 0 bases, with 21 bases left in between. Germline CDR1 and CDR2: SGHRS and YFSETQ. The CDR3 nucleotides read TGCGCCAGCACACTGGAAGGGTCGACGGGAGCTAACTATGGCTACACCTTC. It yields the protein CASTLEGSTGANYGYTF.

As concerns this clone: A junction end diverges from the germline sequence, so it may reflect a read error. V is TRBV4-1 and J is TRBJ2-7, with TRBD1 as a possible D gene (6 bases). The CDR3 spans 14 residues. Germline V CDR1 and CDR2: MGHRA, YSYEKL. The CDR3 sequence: CASSHPGRTDERYF. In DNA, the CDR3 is TGCGCCAGCAGCCATCCCGGTCGGACAGACGAGCGGTACTTC.

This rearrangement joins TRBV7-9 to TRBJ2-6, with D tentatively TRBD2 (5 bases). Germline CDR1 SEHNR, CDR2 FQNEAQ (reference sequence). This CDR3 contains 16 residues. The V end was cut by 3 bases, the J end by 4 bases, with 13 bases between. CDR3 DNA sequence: TGTGCCAGCAGCTTGTACCGTAGCGCCGGGGCCAACGTCCTGACTTTC. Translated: CASSLYRSAGANVLTF.

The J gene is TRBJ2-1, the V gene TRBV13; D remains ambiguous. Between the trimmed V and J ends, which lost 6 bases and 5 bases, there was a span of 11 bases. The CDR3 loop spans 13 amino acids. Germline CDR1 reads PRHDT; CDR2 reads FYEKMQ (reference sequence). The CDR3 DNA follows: TGTGCCAGCAGTATAAACAACGACAATGAGCAGTTCTTC. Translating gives CASSINNDNEQFF.

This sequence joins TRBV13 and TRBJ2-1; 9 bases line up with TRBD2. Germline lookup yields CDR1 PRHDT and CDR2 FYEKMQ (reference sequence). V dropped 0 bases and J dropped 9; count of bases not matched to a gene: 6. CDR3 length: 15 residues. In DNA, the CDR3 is TGTGCCAGCAGCTTAGGCCGCGGGGGGGCCGGTGAGCAGTTCTTC. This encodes CASSLGRGGAGEQFF. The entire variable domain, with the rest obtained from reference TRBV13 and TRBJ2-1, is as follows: AAGVIQSPRHLIKEKRETATLKCYPIPRHDTVYWYQQGPGQDPQFLISFYEKMQSDKGSIPDRFSAQQFSDYHSELNMSSLELGDSALYFCASSLGRGGAGEQFFGPGTRLTVL.

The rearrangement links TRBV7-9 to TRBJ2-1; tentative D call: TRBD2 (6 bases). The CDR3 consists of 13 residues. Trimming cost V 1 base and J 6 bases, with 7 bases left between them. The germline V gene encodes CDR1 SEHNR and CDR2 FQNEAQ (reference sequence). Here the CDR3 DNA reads TGTGCCAGCAGCTTAGGGGGAGGCAATGAGCAGTTCTTC. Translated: CASSLGGGNEQFF.

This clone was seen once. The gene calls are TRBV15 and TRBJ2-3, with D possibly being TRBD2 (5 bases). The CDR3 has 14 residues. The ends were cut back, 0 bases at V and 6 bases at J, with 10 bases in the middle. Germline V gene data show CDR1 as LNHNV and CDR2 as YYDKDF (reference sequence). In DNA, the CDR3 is TGTGCCACCAGCAGAGAACACCGCGGGGATACGCAGTATTTT. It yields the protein CATSREHRGDTQYF.

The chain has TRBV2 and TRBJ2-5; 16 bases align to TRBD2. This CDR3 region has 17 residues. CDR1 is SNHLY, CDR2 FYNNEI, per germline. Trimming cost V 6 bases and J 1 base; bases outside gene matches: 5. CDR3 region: CASSPGLAGGTQETQYF. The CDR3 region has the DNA TGTGCCAGCAGCCCGGGACTAGCGGGGGGGACCCAAGAGACCCAGTACTTC.

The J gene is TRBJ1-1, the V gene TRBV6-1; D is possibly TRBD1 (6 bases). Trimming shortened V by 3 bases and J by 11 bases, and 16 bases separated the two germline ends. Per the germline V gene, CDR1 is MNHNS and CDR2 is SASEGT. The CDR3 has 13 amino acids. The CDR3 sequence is CASSENRARRAFF. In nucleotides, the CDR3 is TGTGCCAGCAGTGAGAACAGGGCTAGAAGGGCTTTCTTT.